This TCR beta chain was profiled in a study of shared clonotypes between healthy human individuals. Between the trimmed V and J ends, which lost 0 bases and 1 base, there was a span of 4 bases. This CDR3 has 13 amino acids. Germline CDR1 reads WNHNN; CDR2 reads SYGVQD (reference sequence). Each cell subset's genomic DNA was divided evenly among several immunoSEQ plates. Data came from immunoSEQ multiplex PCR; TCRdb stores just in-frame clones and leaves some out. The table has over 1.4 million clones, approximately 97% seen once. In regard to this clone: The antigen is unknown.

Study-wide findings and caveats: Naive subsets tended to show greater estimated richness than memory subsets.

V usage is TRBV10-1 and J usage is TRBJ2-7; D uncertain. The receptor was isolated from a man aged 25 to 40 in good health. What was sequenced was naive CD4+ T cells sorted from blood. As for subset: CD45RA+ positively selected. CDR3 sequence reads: CASSESVSYEQYF. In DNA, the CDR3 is TGCGCCAGCAGTGAGTCCGTTTCCTACGAGCAGTACTTC.